This TCR beta chain was sequenced for a study of blood T cell repertoires in COVID-19. Study-wide background: The United States, Italy and Spain provided the acute and convalescent COVID-19 samples. Sample material is recorded as cDNA or gDNA derived from T cells, B-cell-depleted T cells, or PBMCs.

How the authors handled the data: By means of reference gene primer amplification, nucleated cell counts were estimated. TCRdb's copy holds only in-frame clones and misses some; the assay was immunoSEQ multiplex PCR. D and trimming were read from the DNA, whereas the V and J calls and clone size are those reported in that table. The sample consists of over 10,000 clones, almost 90% of them appearing once. This CDR3 is 20 amino acids long. The germline V gene encodes CDR1 MNHEY and CDR2 SMNVEV (reference sequence). The J segment lost 0 bases and the V segment lost 3 bases, leaving 17 bases of the junction unmatched.

The material sequenced was peripheral blood. V is TRBV27 and J is TRBJ1-1, with 9 positions matching TRBD1. This TCR came from a human donor with active COVID-19. The donor label of this sample is uncertain. The CDR3 DNA reads TGTGCCAGCAGTTTTTTATCGTCTGGGACAGGGAGTACAATGAACACTGAAGCTTTCTTT. Translating it yields CASSFLSSGTGSTMNTEAFF.